Reported below is one T cell receptor beta chain. The same CDR3 is also encoded by other DNA sequences in this sample. The V gene's germline CDR1 is SGHRS and CDR2 YFSETQ. The V end was cut by 0 bases, the J end by 0 bases, with 7 bases between. This CDR3 contains 15 residues. Authors' processing steps: It was from reference gene primer amplification that nucleated cell counts were estimated. Libraries were prepared by immunoSEQ multiplex PCR; TCRdb keeps only in-frame clonotypes and omits some of them. That table is the source of V, J and clone size, and D and trimming were worked out from the DNA. The table has fewer than 250,000 clones, around 90% seen once. The data belong to a study of blood T cell repertoires in COVID-19. Looking at the study overall: The origin of the acute and convalescent COVID-19 samples was the United States, Italy and Spain.

Sequencing input: peripheral blood. The chain carries TRBV5-1 and TRBJ2-1; D unresolved. The TCR originated in a man aged 65 to 79 with acute or convalescent COVID-19. CDR3 sequence reads: CASSLVASSYNEQFF. In DNA, the CDR3 is TGCGCCAGCAGCTTGGTAGCAAGCTCCTACAATGAGCAGTTCTTC.